This T cell receptor (beta chain) was sequenced in a study of read filtering for tumor transcriptome and immune sequencing. Study at large: Mean patient age was roughly 72 years, range about 45 to 85; around 16 male, about 15 female.

Points from the study as a whole: Even smaller IR-seq throughput identified most shared clonotypes. The sorted CD138-negative fraction was a mixed bone marrow immune population, not purified T cells.

This clonotype was seen more than once but under ten times. Its target is unknown. Molecular barcoded adaptors covering alpha/delta and beta/gamma chains were used on 400 ng RNA. TCRdb used MiXCR to reprocess the reads, holding one entry per CDR3 protein. The sample records approximately 150,000 distinct CDR3 sequences, 13% being singletons. The ends were cut back, 3 bases at V and 2 bases at J, with 4 bases in the middle. The CDR3 length is 11 residues. Germline-derived CDR1 and CDR2 are GTSNPN and SVGIG (reference sequence). The TCR was taken from a donor over 35 with multiple myeloma. The V and J genes are TRBV30 and TRBJ2-5, with D unresolved. Sequencing input: a population of CD138-negative cells sorted from bone marrow. This chain's CDR3 is CAWSLQETQYF. CDR3 bases: TGTGCCTGGAGCCTACAAGAGACCCAGTACTTC.